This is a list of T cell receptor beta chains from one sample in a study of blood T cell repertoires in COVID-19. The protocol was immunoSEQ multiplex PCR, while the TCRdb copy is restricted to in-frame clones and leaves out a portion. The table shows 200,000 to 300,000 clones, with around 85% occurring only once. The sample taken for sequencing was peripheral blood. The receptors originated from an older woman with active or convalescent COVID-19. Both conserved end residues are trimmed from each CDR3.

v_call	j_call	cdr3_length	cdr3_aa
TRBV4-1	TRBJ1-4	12	ASSQTGVREKLF
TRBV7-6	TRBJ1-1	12	ASSQGTGNTEAF
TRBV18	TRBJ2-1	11	ASSPSAGTTQF
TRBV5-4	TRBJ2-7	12	ASSGGGSSYEQY
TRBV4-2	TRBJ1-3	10	ASSSRRNTIY
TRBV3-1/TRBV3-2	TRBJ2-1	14	ASSQDILAGDNEQF
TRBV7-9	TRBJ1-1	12	ASRGTGQATEAF
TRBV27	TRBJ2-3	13	ASSTDRGPTDTQY
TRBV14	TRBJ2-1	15	ASSQMTLGLAGDEQF
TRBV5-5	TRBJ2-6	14	ASSLSSVSGANVLT
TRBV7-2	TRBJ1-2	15	ASSLRSGGNLNYGYT
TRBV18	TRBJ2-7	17	ASSPPAGGGRDYMAEQY
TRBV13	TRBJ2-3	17	ASEGNPYIAGASTDTQY
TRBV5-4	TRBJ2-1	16	ASSLLGGPSGSLDEQF
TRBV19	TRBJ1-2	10	ASSRLYYGYT
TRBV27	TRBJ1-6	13	ASSLWTGGNSPLH
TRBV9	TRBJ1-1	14	ASSSPSPTVNTEAF
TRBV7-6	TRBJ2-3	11	ASSFPGPDTQY